The 2 T cell receptor beta chains given below trace back to one sample, sequenced in a study of T cells expressing NK-cell markers. TCRdb reprocessed the 5' RACE reads and reports one entry per CDR3 protein, with no DNA. Here the sample table reports about 440,000 distinct CDR3 sequences. The sample comprised blood T cells: a sorted CD56 or NKG2C T cell subset, CD4+ or CD8+ T cells, or bulk PBMC T cells (not recorded which). These receptors were obtained from a woman aged 18 to 75 in good health.

V is TRBV2 and J is TRBJ1-5; TCRdb designates TRBD1, a call that cannot be tested without DNA. The CDR3 length is 15 residues. Germline CDR1 and CDR2: SNHLY and FYNNEI. The CDR3 spells CASRLDRGDTQPQHF.

CDR3 sequence reads: CASSLMGAQNTEAFF. The genes are TRBV5-1 and TRBJ1-1; no DNA is available, so the TRBD1 call from TCRdb remains unchecked. The CDR3 loop spans 15 amino acids. Germline V CDR1 and CDR2: SGHRS, YFSETQ.